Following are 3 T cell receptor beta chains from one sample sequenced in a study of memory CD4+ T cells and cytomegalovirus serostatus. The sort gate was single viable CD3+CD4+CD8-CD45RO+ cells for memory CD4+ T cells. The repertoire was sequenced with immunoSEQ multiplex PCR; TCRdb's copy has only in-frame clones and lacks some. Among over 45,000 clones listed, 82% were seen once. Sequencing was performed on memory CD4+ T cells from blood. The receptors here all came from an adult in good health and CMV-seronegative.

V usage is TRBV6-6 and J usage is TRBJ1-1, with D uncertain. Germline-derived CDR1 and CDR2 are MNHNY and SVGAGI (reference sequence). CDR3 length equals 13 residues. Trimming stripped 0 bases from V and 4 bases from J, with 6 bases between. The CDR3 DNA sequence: TGTGCCAGCAGTTACTCGAGCCGCACTGAAGCTTTCTTT. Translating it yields CASSYSSRTEAFF.

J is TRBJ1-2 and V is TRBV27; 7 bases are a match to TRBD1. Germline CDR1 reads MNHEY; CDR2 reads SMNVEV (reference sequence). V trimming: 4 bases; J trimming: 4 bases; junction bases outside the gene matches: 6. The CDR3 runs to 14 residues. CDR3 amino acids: CASSSPGQVYGYTF. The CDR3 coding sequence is TGTGCCAGCAGTTCACCCGGACAGGTCTATGGCTACACCTTC.

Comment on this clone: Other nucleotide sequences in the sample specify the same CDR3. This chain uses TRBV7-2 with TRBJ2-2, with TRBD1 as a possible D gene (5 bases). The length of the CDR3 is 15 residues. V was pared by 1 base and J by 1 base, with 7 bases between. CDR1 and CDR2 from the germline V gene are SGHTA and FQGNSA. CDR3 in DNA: TGTGCCAGCAGCTTAGGACAGCTGAACACCGGGGAGCTGTTTTTT. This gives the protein CASSLGQLNTGELFF.